What follows describes a single TCR beta chain. The antigen is undetermined. This CDR3 region has 17 residues. Germline loops: CDR1 SGHNT, CDR2 YYREEE (reference sequence). After removal of 4 bases from V and 2 bases from J, the junction contained 7 bases not matched to a gene. The sample belongs to a study of shared clonotypes between healthy human individuals. Whole-study results and caveats: It was the few donors that limited the genetic and exposure-history diversity represented.

Original methodology: Filtering differed because ImmunoSEQ produced junction-only sequences that carried no quality scores. Method: immunoSEQ multiplex PCR; TCRdb's copy keeps in-frame clones and lacks some. The V and J calls and the clone size are those of that table, but D and trimming were determined from the DNA. The sample lists more than 500,000 clones; about 96% were seen once. Everyone who donated was a Caucasian adult who lived in Nashville, Tennessee. Sequences were obtained from naive CD4+ T cells sorted from blood. Subset defined: CD45RA+ positively selected. This receptor was obtained from a woman aged 25 to 39 in good health. This rearrangement joins TRBV5-4 to TRBJ2-2; 11 bases fit TRBD2. This CDR3 reads CASSRLGTSGNTGELFF. CDR3 nucleotides: TGTGCCAGCAGCCGCCTTGGGACTAGCGGAAACACCGGGGAGCTGTTTTTT. Complete variable domain (other parts from reference TRBV5-4 and TRBJ2-2): ETGVTQSPTHLIKTRGQQVTLRCSSQSGHNTVSWYQQALGQGPQFIFQYYREEENGRGNFPPRFSGLQFPNYSSELNVNALELDDSALYLCASSRLGTSGNTGELFFGEGSRLTVL.